Only a few counts were recorded for the clone carrying this TCR beta chain. What it binds is unknown. At collection, donors were nominally healthy, but unrecorded immune exposures were probable. The PCR had 60 Vbeta and 13 Jbeta primers. The method was immunoSEQ multiplex PCR; TCRdb's version includes in-frame clones alone and lacks a portion of them. This sample has about 170,000 clones, with 80% to 90% found just once. This specimen belongs to a study of cytomegalovirus exposure and HLA in healthy donors. Between the trimmed V and J ends, which lost 4 bases and 3 bases, there was a span of 22 bases. CDR1 and CDR2 from the germline V gene are SNHLY and FYNNEI. The CDR3 is 17 amino acids. Broader study findings: A later analysis reportedly identified an Asian-associated ancestry cluster as carrying fewer N-insertions than the approximately 710-donor mean.

The sample taken for sequencing was PBMCs. V usage is TRBV2 and J usage is TRBJ2-7; a possible D gene is TRBD2 (6 bases). The clonotype was recovered from a woman aged 18-29 years in good health and CMV-seronegative. The CDR3 sequence is CASSGRGGIGDLYEQYF. DNA for the CDR3: TGTGCCAGCAGTGGTAGGGGCGGGATAGGGGATCTCTACGAGCAGTACTTC.